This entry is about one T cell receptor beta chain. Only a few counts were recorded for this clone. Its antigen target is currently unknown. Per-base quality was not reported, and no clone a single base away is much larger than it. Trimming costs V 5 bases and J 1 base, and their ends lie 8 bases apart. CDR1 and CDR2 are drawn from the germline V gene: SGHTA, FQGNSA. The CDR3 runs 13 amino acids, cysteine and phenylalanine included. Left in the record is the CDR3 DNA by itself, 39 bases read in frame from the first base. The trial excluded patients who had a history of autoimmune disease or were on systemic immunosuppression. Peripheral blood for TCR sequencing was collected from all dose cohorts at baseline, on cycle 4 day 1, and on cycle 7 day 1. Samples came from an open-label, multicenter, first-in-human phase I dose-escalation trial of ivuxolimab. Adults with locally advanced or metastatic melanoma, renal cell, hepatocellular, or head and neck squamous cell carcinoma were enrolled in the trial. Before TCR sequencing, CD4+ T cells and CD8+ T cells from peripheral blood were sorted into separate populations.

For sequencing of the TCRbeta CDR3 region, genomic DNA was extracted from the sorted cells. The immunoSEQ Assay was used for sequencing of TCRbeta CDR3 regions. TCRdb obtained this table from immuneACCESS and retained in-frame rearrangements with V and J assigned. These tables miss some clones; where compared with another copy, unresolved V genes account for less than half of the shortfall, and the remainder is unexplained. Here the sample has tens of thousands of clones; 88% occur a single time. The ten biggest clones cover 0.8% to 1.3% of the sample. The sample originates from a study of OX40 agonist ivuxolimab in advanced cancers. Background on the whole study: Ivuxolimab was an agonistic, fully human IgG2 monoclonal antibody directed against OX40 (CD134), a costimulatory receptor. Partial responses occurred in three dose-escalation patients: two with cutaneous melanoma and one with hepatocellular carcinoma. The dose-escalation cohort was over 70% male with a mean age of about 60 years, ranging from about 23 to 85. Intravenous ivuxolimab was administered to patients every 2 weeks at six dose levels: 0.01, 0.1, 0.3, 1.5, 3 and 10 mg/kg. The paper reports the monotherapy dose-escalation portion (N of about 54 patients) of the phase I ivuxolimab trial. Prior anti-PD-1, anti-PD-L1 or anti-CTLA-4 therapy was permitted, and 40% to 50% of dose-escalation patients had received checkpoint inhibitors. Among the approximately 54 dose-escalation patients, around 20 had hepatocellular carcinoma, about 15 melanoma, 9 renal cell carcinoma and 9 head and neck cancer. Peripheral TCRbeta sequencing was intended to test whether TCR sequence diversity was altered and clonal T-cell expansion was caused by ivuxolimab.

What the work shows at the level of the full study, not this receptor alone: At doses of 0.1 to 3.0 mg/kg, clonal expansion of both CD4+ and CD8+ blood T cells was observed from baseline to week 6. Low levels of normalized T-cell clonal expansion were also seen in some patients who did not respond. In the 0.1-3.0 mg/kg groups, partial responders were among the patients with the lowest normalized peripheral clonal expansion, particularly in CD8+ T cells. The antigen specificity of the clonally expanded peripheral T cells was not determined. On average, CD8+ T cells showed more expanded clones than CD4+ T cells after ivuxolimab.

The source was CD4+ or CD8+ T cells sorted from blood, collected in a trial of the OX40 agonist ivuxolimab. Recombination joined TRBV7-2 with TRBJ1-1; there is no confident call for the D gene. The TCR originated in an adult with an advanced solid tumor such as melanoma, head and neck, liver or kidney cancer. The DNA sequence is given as TGTGCCAGCAGCCGGCGGTGGAACACTGAAGCTTTCTTT. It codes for CASSRRWNTEAFF.